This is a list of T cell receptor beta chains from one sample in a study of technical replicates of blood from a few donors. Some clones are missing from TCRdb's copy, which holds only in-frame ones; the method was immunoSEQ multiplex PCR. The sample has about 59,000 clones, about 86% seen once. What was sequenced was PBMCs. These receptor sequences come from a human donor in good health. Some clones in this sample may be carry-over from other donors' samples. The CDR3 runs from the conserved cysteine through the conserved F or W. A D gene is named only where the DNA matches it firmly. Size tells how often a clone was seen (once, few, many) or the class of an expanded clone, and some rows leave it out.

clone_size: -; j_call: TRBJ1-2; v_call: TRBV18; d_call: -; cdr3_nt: TGTGCCAGCTCACCACCGAGTCGGGGAGGGACTAACTATGGCTACACCTTC; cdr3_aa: CASSPPSRGGTNYGYTF
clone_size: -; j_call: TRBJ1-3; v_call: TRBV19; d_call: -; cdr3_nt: TGTGCCAGTAGCCGCGTCCCAGGGATCTCTGGAAACACCATATATTTT; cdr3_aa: CASSRVPGISGNTIYF
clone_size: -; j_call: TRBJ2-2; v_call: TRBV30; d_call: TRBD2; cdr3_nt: TGTGCCTGGAGTGTGGTAGCGGGACCGAACACCGGGGAGCTGTTTTTT; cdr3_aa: CAWSVVAGPNTGELFF
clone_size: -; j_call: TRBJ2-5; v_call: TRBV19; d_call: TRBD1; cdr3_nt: TGTGCCAGTAGTCTGGACAGGCAAGAGACCCAGTACTTC; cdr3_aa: CASSLDRQETQYF
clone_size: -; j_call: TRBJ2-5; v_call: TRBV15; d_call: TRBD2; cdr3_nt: TGTGCCACCAGCGGTAGCGGGGGGGTTCAGTACTTC; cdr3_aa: CATSGSGGVQYF
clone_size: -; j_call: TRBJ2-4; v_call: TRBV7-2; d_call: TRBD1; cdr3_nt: TGTGCCAGCAGCGACGGATTGAGTATATGGGACAGGGGAGGAAACATTCAGTACTTC; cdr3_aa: CASSDGLSIWDRGGNIQYF
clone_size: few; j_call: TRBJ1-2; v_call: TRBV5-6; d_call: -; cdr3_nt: TGTGCCAGCAGCTGGGGGGGGTACTATGGCTACACCTTC; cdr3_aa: CASSWGGYYGYTF
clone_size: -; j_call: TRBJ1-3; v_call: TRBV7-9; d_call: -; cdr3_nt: TGTGCCAGCAGCACCACGACATTAGCTGGAAACACCATATATTTT; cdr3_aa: CASSTTTLAGNTIYF
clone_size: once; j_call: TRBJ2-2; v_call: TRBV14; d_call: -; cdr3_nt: TGTGCCAGCAGCCCGTTAACGTGGGGCGCTTCCTTAAACACCGGGGAGCTGTTTTTT; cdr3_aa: CASSPLTWGASLNTGELFF
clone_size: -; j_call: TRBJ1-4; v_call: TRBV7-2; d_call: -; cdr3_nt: TGTGCCAGCAGCCCCAGTGGGGGCGGGTTGGAAAAACTGTTTTTT; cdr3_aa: CASSPSGGGLEKLFF
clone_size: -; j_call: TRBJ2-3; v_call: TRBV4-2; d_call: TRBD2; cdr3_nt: TGTGCCAGCAGCCAGGTTGGACTAGCGGGGGCGAGCACAGATACGCAGTATTTT; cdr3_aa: CASSQVGLAGASTDTQYF
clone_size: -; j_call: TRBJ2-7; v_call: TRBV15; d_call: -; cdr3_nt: TGTGCCACCAGCAGAGATGTGGTGAGAGGCGAGCAGTACTTC; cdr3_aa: CATSRDVVRGEQYF
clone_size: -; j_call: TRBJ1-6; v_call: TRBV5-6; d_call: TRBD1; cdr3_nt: TGTGCCAGCAGCCGTGGGACAGGGGGTAATTCACCCCTCCACTTT; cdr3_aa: CASSRGTGGNSPLHF
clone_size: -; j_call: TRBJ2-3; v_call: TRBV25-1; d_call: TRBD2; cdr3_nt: TGTGCCAGCAGCAGGACTAGCGGGGGTACAGATACGCAGTATTTT; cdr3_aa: CASSRTSGGTDTQYF
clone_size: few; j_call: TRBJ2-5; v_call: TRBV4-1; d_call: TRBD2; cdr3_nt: TGCGCCAGCAGCCGCGGGCTGGTAGCGGGGGGGGCGGGCTCGAAAGAGACCCAGTACTTC; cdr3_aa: CASSRGLVAGGAGSKETQYF
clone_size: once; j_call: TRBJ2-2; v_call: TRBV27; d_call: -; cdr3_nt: TGTGCCAGCAGTTCCCGGGAGTACACCGGGGAGCTGTTTTTT; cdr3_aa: CASSSREYTGELFF
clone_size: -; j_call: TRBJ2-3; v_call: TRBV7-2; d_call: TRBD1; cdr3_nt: TGTGCCAGCAGCTTAGGTGTGACAGGGGCAGATACGCAGTATTTT; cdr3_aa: CASSLGVTGADTQYF
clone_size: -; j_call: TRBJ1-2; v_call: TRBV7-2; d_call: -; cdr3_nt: TGTGCCAGCAGCTTAGCGGGCCGTGGCTACACCTTC; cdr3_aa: CASSLAGRGYTF
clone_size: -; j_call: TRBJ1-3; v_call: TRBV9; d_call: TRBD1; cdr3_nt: TGTGCCAGCAGCGTAGCCCCTCAGGGACAGGGGGAAGACACCATATATTTT; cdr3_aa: CASSVAPQGQGEDTIYF
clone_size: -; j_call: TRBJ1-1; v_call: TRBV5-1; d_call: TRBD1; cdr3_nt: TGCGCCAGCAGCTGGGGGGACAGGGAAAACACTGAAGCTTTCTTT; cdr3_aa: CASSWGDRENTEAFF
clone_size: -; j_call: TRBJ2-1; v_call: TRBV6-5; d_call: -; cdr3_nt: TGTGCCAGCAGTGCACTTCTAGGCTCGGATGAGCAGTTCTTC; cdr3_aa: CASSALLGSDEQFF
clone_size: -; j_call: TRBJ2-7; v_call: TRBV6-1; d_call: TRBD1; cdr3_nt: TGTGCCAGCAGGGGCCGGGACAGGGATTACGAGCAGTACTTC; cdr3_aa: CASRGRDRDYEQYF